The 8 T cell receptor beta chains listed next were all sequenced from one sample in a study of vaccination and CD4 T cells after COVID-19. CD4+ T cells that had been cultured provided DNA sequenced with the Oncomine TCR Beta short-read assay. TCRdb passed the PCR reads through MiXCR, listing each CDR3 protein once. The profile shows about 17,000 distinct CDR3 sequences, around 58% of them singletons. Their specific antigens are unknown. Treatment denoted: roughly 10-day PBMC culture with coronavirus spike peptide pools or control peptides (ViraFEST assay). Sequenced input: CD4+ T cells from blood, cultured in vitro. The receptors come from a human donor who had recovered from COVID-19.

This clonotype occurred once. The rearrangement joins TRBV7-2 to TRBJ2-1; 9 nucleotides match TRBD2. Germline V gives CDR1 SGHTA, CDR2 FQGNSA. The CDR3 length is 14 residues. V lost 3 bases, J lost 10 bases, and 7 bases stayed unmatched. The CDR3 DNA is TGTGCCAGCAGCTTTGGACTAGCGTTGAAGGAGCAGTTCTTC. Translation gives CASSFGLALKEQFF.

This clonotype was picked up a small number of times. The rearrangement joins TRBV20-1 to TRBJ2-3; tentative D call: TRBD2 (6 bases). This CDR3 comprises 14 residues. V lost 2 bases and J 2 bases, leaving 11 bases between the germline ends. From germline, CDR1 is DFQATT and CDR2 SNEGSKA (reference sequence). DNA of the CDR3: TGCAGTGCTAGACGGTCGGGAGTCACAGATACGCAGTATTTT. This translates into CSARRSGVTDTQYF.

The chain uses TRBV11-3 and TRBJ1-2; 8 bases line up with TRBD1. The V segment lost 0 bases and the J segment 6 bases; nucleotides outside the gene matches: 6. Germline V gives CDR1 SGHNT, CDR2 YENEEA. This CDR3 region has 15 residues. In nucleotides, the CDR3 is TGTGCCAGCAGCTTAGAGAACAGGGGGGGAGATGGCTACACCTTC. Amino acids: CASSLENRGGDGYTF.

The genes are TRBV12-3 or TRBV12-4 and TRBJ1-6, with D unclear. Between the trimmed V and J ends, which lost 5 bases and 1 base, there was a span of 6 bases. The CDR3 totals 14 residues. This CDR3 is CASSGQSYNSPLHF. The DNA of the CDR3 is TGTGCCAGCAGTGGGCAATCCTATAATTCACCCCTCCACTTT.

This clonotype was seen just once. The chain couples TRBV10-1 to TRBJ1-1; no firm D call. The CDR3 has 13 amino acids. The V end lost 4 bases, the J end lost 0 bases, and 6 bases lay between the germline ends. The V gene's germline CDR1 is WNHNN and CDR2 SYGVQD (reference sequence). The CDR3 is CASSVGLNTEAFF. As DNA, the CDR3 is TGCGCCAGCAGTGTAGGGCTGAACACTGAAGCTTTCTTT.

This chain links TRBV7-2 with TRBJ2-2; possible D gene TRBD1, 5 bases. Germline CDR1 and CDR2: SGHTA and FQGNSA. This CDR3 is built from 14 residues. The ends were cut back, 5 bases at V and 3 bases at J, with 10 bases in the middle. CDR3 DNA sequence: TGTGCCAGCAGCCCCGACAGATACACCGGGGAGCTGTTTTTT. Translated, it gives CASSPDRYTGELFF. The full variable domain, its missing parts supplied by reference TRBV7-2 and TRBJ2-2, is GAGVSQSPSNKVTEKGKDVELRCDPISGHTALYWYRQSLGQGLEFLIYFQGNSAPDKSGLPSDRFSAERTGGSVSTLTIQRTQQEDSAVYLCASSPDRYTGELFFGEGSRLTVL.

The chain joins TRBV30 to TRBJ1-1, with no clear D. V was pared by 1 base and J by 7 bases, with 10 bases between. Germline CDR1 GTSNPN, CDR2 SVGIG (reference sequence). This CDR3 has 12 amino acids. Written as DNA, the CDR3 is TGTGCCTGGAGTGAACAATATTATGAAGCTTTCTTT. Amino acid sequence: CAWSEQYYEAFF.

The V call is TRBV7-2, the J call TRBJ2-7; D may be TRBD1 (6 bases). The CDR3 loop spans 15 amino acids. CDR1 and CDR2 from the germline V gene are SGHTA and FQGNSA. Trimming shortened V by 5 bases and J by 3 bases, and 17 bases separated the two germline ends. CDR3 amino acids: CASSAGDRRYYEQYF. The CDR3 coding sequence is TGTGCCAGCAGCGCAGGAGACAGGCGGTACTACGAGCAGTACTTC.